The next 3 T cell receptor beta chains were all read from a single sample in a study of T cells in Graves' hyperthyroidism and ophthalmopathy. Amplification of TCR beta CDR3 regions was performed using RNA transcripts as template. HTBI primers were employed in a first-round RT-PCR of the TCR CDR3. TCRdb independently ran MiXCR on the multiplex PCR reads; one entry per CDR3 protein. In the table there are more than 500,000 distinct CDR3 sequences, 35% to 55% of which are singletons. Sequenced input: peripheral blood or thyroid tissue (not recorded which). Receptors originate from an adult woman with Graves' disease, either hyperthyroidism or ophthalmopathy (not recorded which).

As regards this clonotype: Without the conserved terminal phenylalanine or tryptophan, this CDR3 likely stems from a read error. The DNA is omitted, as the CDR3 cannot be located on it reliably, and the CDR3 follows TCRdb's listing. This chain joins TRBV2 and TRBJ2-6; the listed D gene, TRBD1, was not tested against the DNA. The germline CDR1 and CDR2 sequences are SNHLY and FYNNEI. The CDR3 region is 8 residues in length, termini included. CDR3 protein: CASSERDT.

The chain combines TRBV5-5 with TRBJ2-5; TRBD2 matches at 14 bases. With V trimmed by 1 base and J by 7 bases, 12 bases remained unmatched. The CDR3 has 18 residues. The germline CDR1 and CDR2 sequences are SGHKS and YYEKEE (reference sequence). In DNA, the CDR3 is TGTGCCAGCAGCTTGAACAAGGGACTAGCGGGAGTAAGGGGGACCCAGTACTTC. It translates to CASSLNKGLAGVRGTQYF.

This clonotype appeared many times. The chain combines TRBV7-9 with TRBJ1-1, with D uncertain. This CDR3 has 12 residues. CDR1 is SEHNR, CDR2 FQNEAQ, per germline (reference sequence). Trimming stripped 7 bases from V and 4 bases from J, with 10 bases between. The CDR3 loop is CASTEVGTEAFF. CDR3 DNA: TGTGCCAGCACCGAGGTGGGCACTGAAGCTTTCTTT.